The next 18 T cell receptor beta chains were all read from a single sample in a study of read filtering for tumor transcriptome and immune sequencing (dated by TCRdb to the early 2020s). Sequencing took place on an Illumina HiSeq 4000. TCR libraries were constructed from about 400 ng RNA using the Immunoverse kit, and molecular barcoded adaptors covering alpha/delta and beta/gamma chains were employed. The public reads were quality trimmed at Q25 with fastp and then assembled into clones with MiXCR by TCRdb, keeping productive beta chains. A single entry per CDR3 protein holds the most common genes and DNA from its merged rows. This sample gives more than 100,000 distinct CDR3 sequences in total; 10% to 15% of them show up just once. 11% of the sample is taken by the ten largest. Sequenced material: a population of CD138-negative cells sorted from bone marrow. The cell subset or site label of this sample denotes: bone marrow mononuclear cells depleted of CD138+ plasma/myeloma cells by negative magnetic selection. The receptor source for this set is a donor aged 40 or over with multiple myeloma.

The chain carries TRBV6-6 and TRBJ2-6; TRBD1 or TRBD2 may be the D gene (5 bases each). This CDR3 region has 16 residues. Trimming removed 5 bases at V and 1 base at J, with 12 bases between. Germline lookup yields CDR1 MNHNY and CDR2 SVGAGI (reference sequence). The CDR3: CASSEGPRSGANVLTF. In DNA, the CDR3 is TGTGCCAGCAGTGAGGGGCCGAGGTCTGGGGCCAACGTCCTGACTTTC.

This clonotype came up many times. The rearrangement uses TRBV7-8 and TRBJ2-1; 9 nucleotides align to TRBD2. Germline V gene lookup returns CDR1 SGHVS and CDR2 FQNEAQ. V lost 5 bases, J lost 7 bases, and 9 bases stayed unmatched. The CDR3 is 15 residues long. CDR3 protein: CASSLWAGGPNEQFF. The CDR3 coding sequence is TGTGCCAGCAGCCTGTGGGCGGGAGGGCCTAATGAGCAGTTCTTC.

This chain connects TRBV11-2 to TRBJ1-5, with D hard to call. Trimming removed 5 bases from V and 0 bases from J, with 11 bases in between. The germline CDR1 and CDR2 sequences are SGHAT and FQNNGV. The length of the CDR3 is 15 residues. CDR3 residues: CASSPRRYSNQPQHF. In nucleotides, the CDR3 is TGTGCCAGCAGCCCCCGACGGTATAGCAATCAGCCCCAGCATTTT. Full variable domain (missing parts from reference TRBV11-2 and TRBJ1-5): EAGVAQSPRYKIIEKRQSVAFWCNPISGHATLYWYQQILGQGPKLLIQFQNNGVVDDSQLPKDRFSAERLKGVDSTLKIQPAKLEDSAVYLCASSPRRYSNQPQHFGDGTRLSIL.

This clonotype was detected a few times. This chain uses TRBV18 with TRBJ1-1; a possible D gene is TRBD1 (5 bases). The V gene's germline CDR1 is KGHSH and CDR2 LQKENI. The CDR3 sequence is 16 residues long. V lost 6 bases to trimming and J lost 2 bases, with 19 bases between them. The chain's CDR3 is CASSSATLTANTEAFF. The CDR3 DNA sequence: TGTGCCAGCTCCTCAGCTACTCTGACAGCAAACACTGAAGCTTTCTTT.

This clonotype has a count of ten or more. The chain joins TRBV7-9 to TRBJ2-6; 11 bases match TRBD1. Trimming removed 1 base from V and 0 bases from J; junction bases left unmatched: 11. This CDR3 has 21 residues. Germline CDR1 reads SEHNR; CDR2 reads FQNEAQ (reference sequence). CDR3: CASSLGAGGQGATSGANVLTF. CDR3 DNA: TGTGCCAGCAGCTTAGGCGCCGGAGGACAGGGGGCAACCTCTGGGGCCAACGTCCTGACTTTC. Drawing the rest from reference TRBV7-9 and TRBJ2-6, the complete variable domain is DTGVSQNPRHKITKRGQNVTFRCDPISEHNRLYWYRQTLGQGPEFLTYFQNEAQLEKSRLLSDRFSAERPKGSFSTLEIQRTEQGDSAMYLCASSLGAGGQGATSGANVLTFGAGSRLTVL.

The sample holds a few counts of this clonotype. The V gene is TRBV5-1, the J gene TRBJ2-7; weak D call: TRBD1 (6 bases). CDR3 length: 17 residues. Trimming took off 0 bases at V and 1 base at J, with 17 bases between the two ends. Germline values: CDR1 SGHRS, CDR2 YFSETQ. CDR3 in amino acids: CASSLVSGDTKSYEQYF. The CDR3 region has the DNA TGCGCCAGCAGCTTGGTATCAGGGGACACCAAATCCTACGAGCAGTACTTC. The whole variable domain, remainder taken from reference TRBV5-1 and TRBJ2-7, is KAGVTQTPRYLIKTRGQQVTLSCSPISGHRSVSWYQQTPGQGLQFLFEYFSETQRNKGNFPGRFSGRQFSNSRSEMNVSTLELGDSALYLCASSLVSGDTKSYEQYFGPGTRLTVT.

This clonotype has ten or more counts. The genes are TRBV5-1 and TRBJ2-5; 9 nucleotides match TRBD2. The germline V gene encodes CDR1 SGHRS and CDR2 YFSETQ. The ends lost 0 bases at V and 2 bases at J; junction bases unmatched: 5. CDR3 length: 16 residues. The CDR3 reads CASSLAAGGRQETQYF. The CDR3 DNA is TGCGCCAGCAGCTTGGCCGCGGGAGGGAGGCAAGAGACCCAGTACTTC.

This clonotype was found many times. The rearrangement joins TRBV5-1 to TRBJ2-5; 10 nucleotides align to TRBD1. Germline V CDR1 and CDR2: SGHRS, YFSETQ. V shed 4 bases, J shed 5 bases, and the junction held 11 bases outside the gene matches. The CDR3 is 16 residues long. CDR3 amino acids: CASSDLTGGGTETQYF. DNA for the CDR3: TGCGCCAGCAGCGACCTGACAGGGGGCGGCACGGAGACCCAGTACTTC.

This clonotype has at least ten counts. The gene calls are TRBV9 and TRBJ2-6; D perhaps matches TRBD1 (6 bases). This CDR3 is 16 amino acids long. V was trimmed by 4 bases and J by 4 bases, leaving 15 bases between them. From germline, CDR1 is SGDLS and CDR2 YYNGEE. The chain's CDR3 is CASSPSTGPGANVLTF. The CDR3 bases are TGTGCCAGCAGCCCCTCAACAGGGCCCGGGGCCAACGTCCTGACTTTC.

In this sample, this clonotype turned up many times. This rearrangement joins TRBV6-5 to TRBJ1-5; D is ambiguous. Trimming took off 2 bases at V and 9 bases at J, with 11 bases between the two ends. Germline V gene data show CDR1 as MNHEY and CDR2 as SVGAGI. The CDR3 is 13 residues long. The CDR3 region has the DNA TGTGCCAGCAGTTACGAGGGAACGCCGCCCCAGCATTTT. Translating gives CASSYEGTPPQHF.

The chain employs TRBV12-3 or TRBV12-4 and TRBJ2-3; TRBD2 matches at 8 bases. This CDR3 contains 16 residues. Trimming removed 6 bases from V and 2 bases from J; junction bases left unmatched: 10. In nucleotides, the CDR3 is TGTGCCAGCAGCTTTACAGCGGGAGAGGCCACAGATACGCAGTATTTT. It encodes CASSFTAGEATDTQYF.

This clonotype was found once. Just one base apart from a much larger clone, this may be a read error. This chain joins TRBV12-3 or TRBV12-4 and TRBJ2-6; D perhaps matches TRBD1 (6 bases). The CDR3 loop spans 15 amino acids. Trimming took off 6 bases at V and 8 bases at J, with 17 bases between the two ends. The CDR3, as DNA: TGTGCCAGCAGAACGACAGGCGCCGGGACCAACGTCCTGACTTTC. This translates into CASRTTGAGTNVLTF.

In its sample, this clonotype was seen many times. The chain uses TRBV30 and TRBJ2-3, with D uncertain. This CDR3 contains 17 residues. Trimming stripped 0 bases from V and 1 base from J, with 17 bases between. In germline, CDR1 is GTSNPN, CDR2 SVGIG (reference sequence). CDR3 nucleotides: TGTGCCTGGAGTGTAGAAATAGGTGGACCGCGCACAGATACGCAGTATTTT. It encodes CAWSVEIGGPRTDTQYF.

This clonotype showed up many times. The chain uses TRBV28 and TRBJ2-2; 7 bases fit TRBD1. From germline, CDR1 is MDHEN and CDR2 SYDVKM. The CDR3 spans 14 residues. V lost 6 bases, J lost 3 bases, and 4 bases stayed unmatched. In nucleotides, the CDR3 is TGTGCCAGCAGACCGGGGACAGACACCGGGGAGCTGTTTTTT. Encoded protein: CASRPGTDTGELFF.

This clonotype has more than one count but fewer than ten. An end of the junction differs from the germline gene, which may be a read error. This sequence joins TRBV7-7 and TRBJ2-3; D is undetermined. Germline V gives CDR1 SSHAT, CDR2 FNYEAQ (reference sequence). This CDR3 is 13 amino acids long. Here the CDR3 DNA reads TGTGCTAGCAGCGAAGAGCGCACAGATACGCAGTATTTT. This codes for CASSEERTDTQYF.

The rearrangement links TRBV5-1 to TRBJ2-1; 8 nucleotides align to TRBD1. Germline V gene lookup returns CDR1 SGHRS and CDR2 YFSETQ. The CDR3 spans 15 residues. The trim removed 0 bases at V and 3 bases at J, leaving 2 bases unmatched. The CDR3 is CASSLVGTGYNEQFF. The DNA of the CDR3 is TGCGCCAGCAGCTTGGTAGGGACAGGCTACAATGAGCAGTTCTTC.

This clonotype was recorded at least ten times. The gene calls are TRBV9 and TRBJ2-5; maybe TRBD2 (6 bases). From germline, CDR1 is SGDLS and CDR2 YYNGEE. V dropped 1 base and J dropped 5 bases, with 18 bases sitting between them. The CDR3 is 16 amino acids. The CDR3 sequence: CASSVRTAGLGETQYF. The DNA for the CDR3 is TGTGCCAGCAGCGTACGGACCGCGGGGTTGGGGGAGACCCAGTACTTC.

This clonotype was seen more than once but under ten times. CDR3 nucleotides: TGTGCCAGTAGCCAACAGGGGAGCGCAACTAATGAAAAACTGTTTTTT. It specifies CASSQQGSATNEKLFF. The V gene is TRBV19, the J gene TRBJ1-4, with TRBD1 matching 7 bases. The CDR3 covers 16 residues. Trimming cost V 6 bases and J 0 bases; bases outside gene matches: 7. The germline V gene encodes CDR1 LNHDA and CDR2 SQIVND (reference sequence).